The 18 T cell receptor beta chains below were found in one sample sequenced in a study of neoadjuvant anti-PD-1 for oral cavity cancer. Time point: after neoadjuvant nivolumab, at surgical resection. This table comes from immunoSEQ multiplex PCR, and its TCRdb copy is limited to in-frame clones, with some not included. The data hold some 15,000 clones, with 76% observed a single time. The starting material was PBMCs, obtained after nivolumab (anti-PD-1) treatment. These receptors all come from a person between 35 and 79 years old with oral cavity squamous cell carcinoma.

The rearrangement joins TRBV5-1 to TRBJ1-6; D is ambiguous. The germline gives CDR1 SGHRS, CDR2 YFSETQ. The CDR3 sequence is 15 residues long. Trimming removed 4 bases from V and 8 bases from J, with 16 bases in between. The CDR3 is CASSPAAGTYSPLHF. CDR3 nucleotides: TGCGCCAGCAGCCCCGCGGCCGGAACCTATTCACCCCTCCACTTT.

The chain joins TRBV12-5 to TRBJ1-1; D is unresolved. Germline V lookup: CDR1 LGHNT, CDR2 FRNRAP. The CDR3 runs 13 residues. The V gene lost 8 bases and the J gene lost 1 base, with 11 bases spanning the gap. CDR3 loop: CASFGVGNTEAFF. The DNA for the CDR3 is TGTGCTAGTTTTGGAGTAGGGAACACTGAAGCTTTCTTT.

The genes are TRBV4-1 and TRBJ2-7; 12 positions agree with TRBD2. This CDR3 is 16 amino acids long. The V segment lost 4 bases and the J segment 2 bases; nucleotides outside the gene matches: 6. Germline V gene lookup returns CDR1 MGHRA and CDR2 YSYEKL. CDR3 amino acids: CASSLAWTSGTYEQYF. The CDR3 nucleotides read TGCGCCAGCAGCCTGGCGTGGACTAGCGGGACCTACGAGCAGTACTTC.

A few counts support this clone. V is TRBV30 and J is TRBJ1-5; D is ambiguous. V lost 1 base and J lost 8, with 12 bases in between. From germline, CDR1 is GTSNPN and CDR2 SVGIG (reference sequence). CDR3 length: 13 amino acids. The chain's CDR3 is CAWSEGFDEPQHF. CDR3 bases: TGTGCCTGGAGTGAGGGTTTCGATGAGCCCCAGCATTTT.

This clone was found a few times. V and J are TRBV4-2 and TRBJ2-7; D may be TRBD2 (5 bases). V shed 1 base and J shed 4 bases, with 8 bases lying between them. This CDR3 is built from 13 residues. Germline CDR1 reads LGHNA; CDR2 reads YNFKEQ. For the CDR3, the DNA is TGTGCCAGCAGCCAAGTTAGAGGGTACGAGCAGTACTTC. Amino acids: CASSQVRGYEQYF.

The V gene is TRBV19, the J gene TRBJ2-1; a weak D match, TRBD2 (6 bases). The length of the CDR3 is 15 residues. Looked up from germline, CDR1 is LNHDA and CDR2 is SQIVND (reference sequence). Trimming took off 3 bases at V and 0 bases at J, with 9 bases between the two ends. The CDR3 sequence: CASSIAGSSYNEQFF. The CDR3 DNA sequence: TGTGCCAGTAGTATTGCGGGGAGCTCCTACAATGAGCAGTTCTTC.

This chain links TRBV7-9 with TRBJ2-6, with unresolved D. This CDR3 has 17 amino acids. Deletions cut 3 bases from V and 0 bases from J, with 12 bases between. Germline CDR1 is SEHNR and CDR2 is FQNEAQ (reference sequence). The CDR3 DNA reads TGTGCCAGCAGCTTGGAAGGTGTATTCTCTGGGGCCAACGTCCTGACTTTC. Protein sequence: CASSLEGVFSGANVLTF.

This clone came up once. The rearrangement uses TRBV6-5 and TRBJ2-1; D call uncertain. The CDR3 totals 15 residues. The germline V and J ends were trimmed by 5 bases and 0 bases, with 11 bases remaining between them. Germline loops: CDR1 MNHEY, CDR2 SVGAGI. CDR3 residues: CASSRALRSYNEQFF. DNA for the CDR3: TGTGCCAGCAGTCGCGCCCTCCGCTCCTACAATGAGCAGTTCTTC.

This clone was observed a few times. V usage is TRBV10-2 and J usage is TRBJ1-5, with no clear D. Germline V gives CDR1 WSHSY, CDR2 SAAADI. This CDR3 is built from 14 residues. V lost 2 bases and J lost 7, with 12 bases in between. CDR3 sequence reads: CASSEPVHGQPQHF. The CDR3 bases are TGCGCCAGCAGTGAGCCGGTGCACGGGCAGCCCCAGCATTTT.

This rearrangement joins TRBV5-4 to TRBJ2-1; 7 nucleotides agree with TRBD2. V shed 0 bases and J 0 bases; nucleotides not matched to a gene: 6. Germline CDR1 reads SGHNT; CDR2 reads YYREEE (reference sequence). This CDR3 has 17 amino acids. In DNA form, the CDR3 reads TGTGCCAGCAGCTTGGCTCTCGGCGGGAGCTCCTACAATGAGCAGTTCTTC. Encoded protein: CASSLALGGSSYNEQFF.

V usage is TRBV4-2 and J usage is TRBJ2-1; D is ambiguous. V lost 0 bases and J lost 4, with 10 bases in between. The CDR3 spans 15 residues. Germline CDR1 and CDR2: LGHNA and YNFKEQ. CDR3 region: CASSQDTADYNEQFF. In DNA, the CDR3 is TGTGCCAGCAGCCAAGATACGGCAGATTACAATGAGCAGTTCTTC.

The V and J genes are TRBV9 and TRBJ2-3, with D perhaps matching TRBD1 (7 bases). Germline V lookup: CDR1 SGDLS, CDR2 YYNGEE. This CDR3 region has 16 residues. V dropped 4 bases and J dropped 2 bases, with 17 bases sitting between them. As DNA, the CDR3 is TGTGCCAGCAGCTTACGACAGGGAGGTATCACAGATACGCAGTATTTT. Its translation: CASSLRQGGITDTQYF.

This clone was counted between two and nine times. The chain is built from TRBV27 and TRBJ1-5; TRBD1 is a possible D gene (5 bases). This CDR3 is 15 amino acids long. V dropped 2 bases and J dropped 2 bases, with 10 bases sitting between them. Germline CDR1 and CDR2: MNHEY and SMNVEV (reference sequence). CDR3 protein: CASSLQGFGNQPQHF. CDR3 coding DNA: TGTGCCAGCAGTTTACAGGGTTTCGGCAATCAGCCCCAGCATTTT.

The V call is TRBV7-9, the J call TRBJ1-3; no reliable D call. Between the trimmed V and J ends, which lost 5 bases and 3 bases, there was a span of 17 bases. Per the germline V gene, CDR1 is SEHNR and CDR2 is FQNEAQ (reference sequence). The CDR3 has 16 amino acids. DNA for the CDR3: TGTGCCAGCAGCCCCACCTTCGATATTTTTGGAAACACCATATATTTT. It is translated as CASSPTFDIFGNTIYF.

This clone was seen a single time. The CDR3 nucleotides are TGTGCCAGCAGCTTACTAGCGGGAGACGTCAATGAGCAGTTCTTC. Translation gives CASSLLAGDVNEQFF. The chain has TRBV7-3 and TRBJ2-1, with TRBD2 matching over 10 bases. V lost 2 bases and J lost 6; bases outside the gene matches: 4. This CDR3 region has 15 residues. The V gene's germline CDR1 is SGHTA and CDR2 FQGTGA.

There are a few counts of this clone. The rearrangement uses TRBV6-1 and TRBJ1-1; 9 positions match TRBD1. Looked up from germline, CDR1 is MNHNS and CDR2 is SASEGT. V shed 6 bases, J shed 4 bases, and the junction held 3 bases outside the gene matches. The length of the CDR3 is 13 residues. CDR3 in amino acids: CASRGQGLTEAFF. In DNA, the CDR3 is TGTGCCAGCAGGGGACAGGGTCTCACTGAAGCTTTCTTT.

This sequence joins TRBV6-1 and TRBJ2-1; TRBD1 matches at 10 bases. The V and J ends lost 0 bases and 9 bases, in that order; junction bases with no gene match: 11. This CDR3 has 17 residues. CDR1 and CDR2 (germline): MNHNS, SASEGT. This CDR3 reads CASSEAQFRTGGSEQFF. In DNA form, the CDR3 reads TGTGCCAGCAGTGAAGCGCAGTTCAGGACAGGGGGTAGTGAGCAGTTCTTC.

The gene calls are TRBV15 and TRBJ1-2; TRBD1 might be the D (6 bases). V shed 2 bases and J shed 2 bases, with 9 bases lying between them. CDR3 length: 14 residues. Germline V gene sequence: CDR1 LNHNV, CDR2 YYDKDF (reference sequence). The CDR3 reads CATSRRTDNYGYTF. The CDR3 DNA is TGTGCCACCAGCAGACGGACAGACAACTATGGCTACACCTTC.